This passage covers 4 T cell receptor beta chains from one sample sequenced in a study of glioma-infiltrating T cells after dendritic cell vaccination. Produced via immunoSEQ multiplex PCR; TCRdb's table is partial and in-frame only. Of about 90,000 clones listed, roughly four fifths are singletons. Time point indicated: after dendritic cell vaccination, including at tumor progression/relapse. Here the sequenced sample was blood, taken after dendritic cell vaccination. These receptors originate from a human donor with glioblastoma.

The chain links TRBV30 to TRBJ1-6; D may be TRBD1 (6 bases). Deletions cut 4 bases from V and 7 bases from J, with 14 bases between. CDR1 and CDR2 from the germline V gene are GTSNPN and SVGIG (reference sequence). The CDR3 has 14 residues. The CDR3 spells CAWNTGLSNSPLHF. As DNA, the CDR3 is TGTGCCTGGAATACAGGGTTATCCAATTCACCCCTCCACTTT.

This chain links TRBV27 with TRBJ1-1, with D perhaps TRBD1 (5 bases). The ends were cut back, 6 bases at V and 5 bases at J, with 22 bases in the middle. CDR3 length equals 16 residues. In germline, CDR1 is MNHEY, CDR2 SMNVEV (reference sequence). The CDR3 DNA reads TGTGCCAGCAGGGGAGAACTTGTCGGGGGGGGAACTGAAGCTTTCTTT. Its protein is CASRGELVGGGTEAFF.

The rearrangement links TRBV19 to TRBJ2-7; 8 positions match TRBD1. J gave up 7 bases and V 9 bases, and 14 bases lay outside the gene matches. CDR1 and CDR2 (germline): LNHDA, SQIVND (reference sequence). The CDR3 is 14 residues long. CDR3 protein: CASRIATGAGEQYF. The CDR3 DNA reads TGTGCCAGCCGAATTGCGACAGGGGCGGGTGAGCAGTACTTC.

The chain is built from TRBV25-1 and TRBJ2-7; TRBD1 matches 7 bases. Germline lookup yields CDR1 MGHDK and CDR2 SYGVNS. The CDR3 runs to 15 residues. After removal of 4 bases from V and 1 base from J, the junction contained 7 bases not matched to a gene. The CDR3 DNA is TGTGCCAGCAGTGGGTTCTGGGGACAGTCCTACGAGCAGTACTTC. It translates to CASSGFWGQSYEQYF.